This T cell receptor beta chain was obtained from a study of T cell changes during pregnancy in multiple sclerosis. Looked up from germline, CDR1 is LNHDA and CDR2 is SQIVND (reference sequence). The CDR3 runs to 13 residues. V lost 6 bases, J lost 8 bases, and 16 bases lay in between. Only in-frame clones appear in the TCRdb table, and some are missing; sequencing was by immunoSEQ multiplex PCR. The sample comprises under 70,000 clones, about 93% of which are singletons, and almost 0.3% rests with the top ten. The chain carries TRBV19 and TRBJ1-1, with D perhaps matching TRBD1 (5 bases). The clonotype was recovered from a female donor with multiple sclerosis, enrolled in a pregnancy study. The sequences come from CD4+ T cells from peripheral blood mononuclear cells, collected after pregnancy. CDR3 in amino acids: CASSTSDRREAFF. The CDR3 region has the DNA TGTGCCAGTAGCACCTCCGACAGACGAGAAGCTTTCTTT.